These 21 T cell receptor beta chains share one sample of origin, sequenced in a study of shared clonotypes between healthy human individuals. Sequencing was performed with immunoSEQ multiplex PCR; in TCRdb, only in-frame clones are kept and a portion is missing. Of about 520,000 clones in the sample, about 96% were seen once. Sequenced material: naive CD4+ T cells sorted from blood. Noted subset: CD45RA+ positively selected. The receptors come from a woman under 40 in good health.

The rearrangement joins TRBV27 to TRBJ2-7; 10 bases are a match to TRBD2. With 6 bases clipped from V and 7 bases from J, the junction kept 12 bases outside the gene matches. Germline CDR1 is MNHEY and CDR2 is SMNVEV (reference sequence). The CDR3 consists of 15 residues. CDR3 nucleotide sequence: TGTGCCAGCAGAATAGCTAGCGGGAGAATCTTAGAGCAGTACTTC. Residues: CASRIASGRILEQYF.

The gene calls are TRBV6-1 and TRBJ2-2; D not certain. Trimming took 5 bases from V and 4 from J, leaving 8 bases between them. The CDR3 totals 13 residues. From germline, CDR1 is MNHNS and CDR2 SASEGT. CDR3: CASSPLRTGELFF. CDR3 nucleotides: TGTGCCAGCAGTCCACTCCGCACCGGGGAGCTGTTTTTT.

The V gene is TRBV6-1, the J gene TRBJ2-3, with 9 bases matching TRBD2. V lost 0 bases and J lost 2; bases outside the gene matches: 9. There are 18 residues in the CDR3. CDR1 is MNHNS and CDR2 is SASEGT in the germline V gene. The CDR3 DNA reads as TGTGCCAGCAGTGAAGCGGGATTGCTAGCGGGACTCACAGATACGCAGTATTTT. Its protein product is CASSEAGLLAGLTDTQYF.

V is TRBV6-4 and J is TRBJ1-2; 8 nucleotides agree with TRBD1. This CDR3 contains 15 residues. The germline V gene has CDR1 MRHNA and CDR2 SNTAGT. V shed 3 bases, J shed 4 bases, and the junction held 7 bases outside the gene matches. The CDR3 bases are TGTGCCAGCAGTGATGGACAGGGCGCCTTCTATGGCTACACCTTC. Translated: CASSDGQGAFYGYTF.

This sequence joins TRBV6-5 and TRBJ2-2; D is perhaps TRBD1 (5 bases). V lost 0 bases and J 7 bases, leaving 12 bases between the germline ends. The CDR3 is 15 residues long. Germline V gene lookup returns CDR1 MNHEY and CDR2 SVGAGI. The CDR3 nucleotides read TGTGCCAGCAGTTACTCGGGGCTAGAGGTCGGGGAGCTGTTTTTT. It is translated as CASSYSGLEVGELFF.

The V call is TRBV28, the J call TRBJ2-7, with no clear D. The germline gives CDR1 MDHEN, CDR2 SYDVKM. V was pared by 3 bases and J by 4 bases, with 10 bases between. The CDR3 has 13 amino acids. The CDR3 spells CASSLAPLYEQYF. For the CDR3, the DNA is TGTGCCAGCAGTTTGGCCCCCTTATACGAGCAGTACTTC. The full variable domain, in which reference TRBV28 and TRBJ2-7 provide the parts outside the CDR3, is DVKVTQSSRYLVKRTGEKVFLECVQDMDHENMFWYRQDPGLGLRLIYFSYDVKMKEKGDIPEGYSVSREKKERFSLILESASTNQTSMYLCASSLAPLYEQYFGPGTRLTVT.

CDR3 in DNA: TGCGCCAGCAGCTTCCTTGTCGGGACAGGGAGCGAGCAGTACTTC. Encoded protein: CASSFLVGTGSEQYF. The V gene is TRBV5-1, the J gene TRBJ2-7; 9 bases agree with TRBD1. Germline V CDR1 and CDR2: SGHRS, YFSETQ. CDR3 length: 15 residues. The junction had 9 bases not matched to a gene; V was cut back by 2 bases and J by 6 bases.

This chain joins TRBV19 and TRBJ1-2, with 9 bases fitting TRBD1. J lost 8 bases, V lost 3 bases, and 4 bases had no gene match. This CDR3 spans 13 amino acids. Per the germline V gene, CDR1 is LNHDA and CDR2 is SQIVND (reference sequence). The CDR3 loop is CASSITGTGGYTF. The CDR3 DNA reads TGTGCCAGTAGTATTACCGGGACAGGGGGCTACACCTTC. Full variable domain (missing parts from reference TRBV19 and TRBJ1-2): DGGITQSPKYLFRKEGQNVTLSCEQNLNHDAMYWYRQDPGQGLRLIYYSQIVNDFQKGDIAEGYSVSREKKESFPLTVTSAQKNPTAFYLCASSITGTGGYTFGSGTRLTVV.

The V and J genes are TRBV5-1 and TRBJ2-7, with D maybe TRBD1 (5 bases). Per germline, CDR1 SGHRS and CDR2 YFSETQ. This CDR3 is 19 amino acids long. V shed 2 bases and J shed 4 bases, with 28 bases lying between them. Here the CDR3 reads CASSFSTQPTRERSYEQYF. CDR3 DNA: TGCGCCAGCAGCTTTTCGACCCAACCCACCAGGGAAAGGTCATACGAGCAGTACTTC.

The V gene is TRBV28, the J gene TRBJ1-5; D may be TRBD1 (5 bases). CDR1 is MDHEN, CDR2 SYDVKM, per germline. The V and J ends lost 2 bases and 4 bases respectively, with 12 bases between them. CDR3 length equals 15 residues. In nucleotides, the CDR3 is TGTGCCAGCAGTTTAGCAGGGCAAATAAATCAGCCCCAGCATTTT. Protein product: CASSLAGQINQPQHF.

The V call is TRBV28, the J call TRBJ2-7; TRBD2 aligns across 12 bases. The J segment lost 3 bases and the V segment lost 5 bases, leaving 5 bases of the junction unmatched. This CDR3 is built from 15 residues. The V gene's germline CDR1 is MDHEN and CDR2 SYDVKM. The CDR3 region has the DNA TGTGCCAGCAGTCCACCGACTAGCGGGAGCTACGAGCAGTACTTC. Translation: CASSPPTSGSYEQYF.

This clone was observed a handful of times. The rearrangement joins TRBV2 to TRBJ2-6; no clear D. This CDR3 has 15 amino acids. V was cut by 5 bases and J by 0 bases, with 8 bases left in between. Germline loops: CDR1 SNHLY, CDR2 FYNNEI. Written as DNA, the CDR3 is TGTGCCAGCAGTTCATGGAACTCTGGGGCCAACGTCCTGACTTTC. Encoded protein: CASSSWNSGANVLTF.

This chain joins TRBV14 and TRBJ2-3, with D possibly TRBD1 on 6 matching bases. The CDR3 spans 14 residues. V was trimmed by 3 bases and J by 2 bases, leaving 9 bases between them. Germline lookup yields CDR1 SGHDN and CDR2 FVKESK. CDR3 nucleotides: TGTGCCAGCAGCCAGGACAGTGACACAGATACGCAGTATTTT. This encodes CASSQDSDTDTQYF.

The J gene is TRBJ2-7, the V gene TRBV19, with 8 positions matching TRBD2. The germline V gene has CDR1 LNHDA and CDR2 SQIVND (reference sequence). The CDR3 has 15 amino acids. V lost 4 bases to trimming and J lost 3 bases; unmatched junction nucleotides: 8. CDR3 sequence (DNA): TGTGCCAGTAGTAATGGCGGGGGGCGGATCTACGAGCAGTACTTC. Translated: CASSNGGGRIYEQYF. The whole variable domain, remainder taken from reference TRBV19 and TRBJ2-7, is DGGITQSPKYLFRKEGQNVTLSCEQNLNHDAMYWYRQDPGQGLRLIYYSQIVNDFQKGDIAEGYSVSREKKESFPLTVTSAQKNPTAFYLCASSNGGGRIYEQYFGPGTRLTVT.

The count of this clone is one. The chain links TRBV5-1 to TRBJ1-5; TRBD1 might be the D (6 bases). CDR3 length equals 15 residues. Germline V CDR1 and CDR2: SGHRS, YFSETQ. The V end was cut by 4 bases, the J end by 1 base, with 12 bases between. CDR3 sequence: CASSPLGGSNQPQHF. Written as DNA, the CDR3 is TGCGCCAGCAGCCCCCTCGGGGGCAGCAATCAGCCCCAGCATTTT.

A remark on this clone: Other DNA variants within this sample encode the same CDR3. The chain is built from TRBV28 and TRBJ2-7; no reliable D call. Germline CDR1 reads MDHEN; CDR2 reads SYDVKM. The CDR3 totals 11 residues. V was pared by 4 bases and J by 1 base, with 2 bases between. This chain's CDR3 is CASSSSYEQYF. The CDR3, as DNA: TGTGCCAGCAGTTCGTCCTACGAGCAGTACTTC.

The V and J genes are TRBV30 and TRBJ2-7; TRBD2 agrees at 16 bases. The germline V gene has CDR1 GTSNPN and CDR2 SVGIG (reference sequence). This CDR3 has 16 residues. Trimming removed 2 bases from V and 5 bases from J; junction bases left unmatched: 6. Here the CDR3 DNA reads TGTGCCTGGAGTATGGGACTAGCGGGAGGGCCCGACGAGCAGTACTTC. It codes for CAWSMGLAGGPDEQYF.

The chain uses TRBV11-3 and TRBJ2-2, with D tentatively TRBD2 (5 bases). Germline CDR1 SGHNT, CDR2 YENEEA. The CDR3 spans 13 residues. V lost 5 bases, J lost 4 bases, and 8 bases lay in between. CDR3 in DNA: TGTGCCAGCAGCGGACGGGGCACCGGGGAGCTGTTTTTT. Its translation: CASSGRGTGELFF.

The V gene is TRBV30, the J gene TRBJ1-5; D gene ambiguous. Trimming pared 1 base from V and 6 bases from J, leaving 13 bases between. Germline V gene data show CDR1 as GTSNPN and CDR2 as SVGIG (reference sequence). The CDR3 is 14 amino acids. CDR3 amino acids: CAWSDRGAAQPQHF. In DNA, the CDR3 is TGTGCCTGGAGTGATCGGGGTGCGGCTCAGCCCCAGCATTTT.

This chain connects TRBV30 to TRBJ2-7; D not certain. The CDR3 is 13 residues long. Germline V lookup: CDR1 GTSNPN, CDR2 SVGIG (reference sequence). Trimming cost V 3 bases and J 4 bases, with 13 bases left between them. In DNA, the CDR3 is TGTGCCTGGAGGTCGGGCCCCGGTTACGAGCAGTACTTC. This sequence encodes CAWRSGPGYEQYF.

The chain links TRBV5-6 to TRBJ2-2; no definite D call. The CDR3 is 13 amino acids. Trimming removed 2 bases from V and 1 base from J, with 3 bases in between. Germline CDR1 and CDR2: SGHDT and YYEEEE. The DNA for the CDR3 is TGTGCCAGCAGCTTTTTGAACACCGGGGAGCTGTTTTTT. Residues: CASSFLNTGELFF.